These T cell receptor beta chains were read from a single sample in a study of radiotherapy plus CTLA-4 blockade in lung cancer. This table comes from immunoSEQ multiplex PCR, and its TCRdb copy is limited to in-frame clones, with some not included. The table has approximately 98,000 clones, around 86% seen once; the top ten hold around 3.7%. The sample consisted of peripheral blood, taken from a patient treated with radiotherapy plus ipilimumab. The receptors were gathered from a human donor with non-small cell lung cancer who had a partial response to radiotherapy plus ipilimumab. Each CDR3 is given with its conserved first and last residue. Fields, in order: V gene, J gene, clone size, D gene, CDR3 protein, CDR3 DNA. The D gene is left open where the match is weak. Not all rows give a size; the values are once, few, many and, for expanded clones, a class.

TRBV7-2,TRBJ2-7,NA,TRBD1,CASSWTGGLNEQYF,TGTGCCAGCAGCTGGACAGGGGGCTTGAACGAGCAGTACTTC
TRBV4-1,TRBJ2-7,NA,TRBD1,CASSLGTGVSYEQYF,TGCGCCAGCAGCCTTGGGACAGGCGTCTCCTACGAGCAGTACTTC
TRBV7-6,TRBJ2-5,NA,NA,CASSLPSRVGDTRDGTQYF,TGTGCCAGCAGCCTCCCCTCACGGGTGGGGGACACTAGGGATGGGACCCAGTACTTC
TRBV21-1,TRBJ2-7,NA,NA,CASSKGSAGAAYEQYF,TGTGCCAGCAGCAAAGGGTCGGCGGGGGCGGCCTACGAGCAGTACTTC
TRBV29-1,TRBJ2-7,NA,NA,CSVGGFPYEQYF,TGCAGCGTTGGAGGTTTTCCCTACGAGCAGTACTTC
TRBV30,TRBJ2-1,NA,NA,CAWNRPGLNFLNEQFF,TGTGCCTGGAACCGCCCTGGACTAAATTTTCTTAATGAGCAGTTCTTC
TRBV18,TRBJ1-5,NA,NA,CASSPQGTQPQHF,TGTGCCAGCTCACCACAGGGGACACAGCCCCAGCATTTT
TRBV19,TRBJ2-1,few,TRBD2,CASRLGTSGKGYNEQFF,TGTGCCAGTAGACTAGGGACTAGCGGGAAAGGGTACAATGAGCAGTTCTTC
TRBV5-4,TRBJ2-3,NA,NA,CASNFGSHTDTQYF,TGTGCCAGCAACTTCGGGAGTCACACAGATACGCAGTATTTT
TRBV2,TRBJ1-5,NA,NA,CASSEEIQGNKHF,TGTGCCAGCAGTGAAGAGATACAGGGTAATAAGCATTTT
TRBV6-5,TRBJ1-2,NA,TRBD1,CASTSTGFDGYTF,TGTGCCAGCACCTCGACAGGGTTCGATGGCTACACCTTC
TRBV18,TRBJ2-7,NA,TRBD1,CASSPGTGAVEQYF,TGTGCCAGCTCACCGGGGACAGGGGCTGTCGAGCAGTACTTC
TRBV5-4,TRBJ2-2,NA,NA,CASSKPGTGNTGELFF,TGTGCCAGCAGCAAACCCGGTACAGGGAACACCGGGGAGCTGTTTTTT
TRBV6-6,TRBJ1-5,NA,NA,CASSYRRDQPQHF,TGTGCCAGCAGTTACCGGCGGGATCAGCCCCAGCATTTT
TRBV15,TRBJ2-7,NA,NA,CATSNYGGRDLLKEQYF,TGTGCCACCAGCAACTATGGGGGCAGGGACCTCTTGAAAGAGCAGTACTTC
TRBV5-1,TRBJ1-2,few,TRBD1,CASSGGTAFNYGYTF,TGCGCCAGCAGCGGGGGGACAGCCTTTAACTATGGCTACACCTTC
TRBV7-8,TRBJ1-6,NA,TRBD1,CASSPRDRANNNSPLHF,TGTGCCAGCAGCCCTAGAGACAGGGCAAATAATAATTCACCCCTCCACTTT
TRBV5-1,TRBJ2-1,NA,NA,CASSPGGDGVGNEQFF,TGCGCCAGCAGCCCAGGAGGAGACGGGGTGGGCAATGAGCAGTTCTTC
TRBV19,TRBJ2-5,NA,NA,CASSIVLAPETQYF,TGTGCCAGTAGTATAGTACTAGCCCCAGAGACCCAGTACTTC
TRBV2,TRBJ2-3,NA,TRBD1,CASSGAGGRDTQYF,TGTGCCAGCAGTGGGGCAGGGGGCAGGGATACGCAGTATTTT
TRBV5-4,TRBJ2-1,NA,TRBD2,CASSGTSGRATYNEQFF,TGTGCCAGCAGCGGGACTAGCGGGAGGGCCACCTACAATGAGCAGTTCTTC
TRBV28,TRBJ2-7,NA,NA,CASSLEGRHEQYF,TGTGCCAGCAGTTTAGAGGGGAGGCACGAGCAGTACTTC
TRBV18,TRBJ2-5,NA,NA,CASSTQETQYF,TGTGCCAGCTCAACACAAGAGACCCAGTACTTC
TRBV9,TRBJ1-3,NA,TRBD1,CASSTRDSSGNTIYF,TGTGCCAGCAGTACCCGGGACAGCTCTGGAAACACCATATATTTT
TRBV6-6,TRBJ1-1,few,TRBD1,CASTTSGGRGTEAFF,TGTGCCAGCACCACCTCAGGGGGCCGAGGCACTGAAGCTTTCTTT
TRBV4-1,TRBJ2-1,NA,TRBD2,CASSQDEASGRGNEQFF,TGCGCCAGCAGCCAAGATGAGGCTAGCGGGAGGGGAAATGAGCAGTTCTTC
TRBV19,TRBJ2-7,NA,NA,CASSTVGSYEQYF,TGTGCCAGTAGTACGGTTGGCTCCTACGAGCAGTACTTC
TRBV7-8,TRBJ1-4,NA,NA,CASSSRFNEKLFF,TGTGCCAGCAGCTCCAGGTTTAATGAAAAACTGTTTTTT
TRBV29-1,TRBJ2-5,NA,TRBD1,CSALTGSSGKTQYF,TGCAGCGCGCTGACAGGGTCCTCAGGAAAGACCCAGTACTTC
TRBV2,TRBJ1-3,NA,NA,CASSEVGQISGNTIYF,TGTGCCAGCAGTGAAGTTGGACAGATCTCTGGAAACACCATATATTTT
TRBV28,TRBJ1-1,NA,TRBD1,CASSLTGGTEAFF,TGTGCCAGCAGCCTGACAGGGGGCACTGAAGCTTTCTTT
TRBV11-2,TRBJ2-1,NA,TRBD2,CASNPGLAGVSEQFF,TGTGCCAGCAACCCTGGACTAGCGGGAGTTAGCGAGCAGTTCTTC
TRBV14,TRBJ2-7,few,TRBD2,CASSRDHFSGGSYEQYF,TGTGCCAGCAGCCGAGACCATTTTAGCGGGGGATCCTACGAGCAGTACTTC
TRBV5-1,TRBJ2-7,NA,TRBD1,CASSLGQGANEQYF,TGCGCCAGCAGCTTGGGGCAGGGGGCCAACGAGCAGTACTTC
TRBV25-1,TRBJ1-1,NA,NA,CASSELGAGVNTEAFF,TGTGCCAGCAGTGAATTAGGTGCAGGGGTGAACACTGAAGCTTTCTTT
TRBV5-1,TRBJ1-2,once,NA,CASSLDPGYEYGYTF,TGCGCCAGCAGCTTGGATCCGGGGTACGAATATGGCTACACCTTC
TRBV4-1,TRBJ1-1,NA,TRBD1,CASSHTGAQGLRTEAFF,TGCGCCAGCAGCCATACAGGGGCGCAGGGTCTTCGAACTGAAGCTTTCTTT
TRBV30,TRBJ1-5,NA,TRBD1,CAWSTTGINQPQHF,TGTGCCTGGAGCACGACAGGGATTAATCAGCCCCAGCATTTT
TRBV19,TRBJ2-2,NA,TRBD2,CASSRGLAGRTGELFF,TGTGCCAGTAGCCGCGGACTAGCGGGACGAACCGGGGAGCTGTTTTTT
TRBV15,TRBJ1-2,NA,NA,CATSRESQTAIYGYTF,TGTGCCACCAGCAGAGAAAGTCAGACAGCCATCTATGGCTACACCTTC
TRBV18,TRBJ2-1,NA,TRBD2,CASSQGLAGPSSDNEQFF,TGTGCCAGCTCACAGGGACTAGCGGGACCATCTTCTGACAATGAGCAGTTCTTC
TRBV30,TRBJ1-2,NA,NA,CAWSGVIHYGYTF,TGTGCCTGGAGCGGTGTCATCCACTATGGCTACACCTTC
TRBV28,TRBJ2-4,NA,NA,CASSSTGVSAKNIQYF,TGTGCCAGCAGTTCAACGGGGGTATCGGCCAAAAACATTCAGTACTTC
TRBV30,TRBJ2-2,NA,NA,CAWSVSGELFF,TGTGCCTGGAGTGTCTCCGGGGAGCTGTTTTTT
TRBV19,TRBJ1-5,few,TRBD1,CASWTGGEGNQPQHF,TGTGCCAGTTGGACAGGAGGGGAAGGCAATCAGCCCCAGCATTTT
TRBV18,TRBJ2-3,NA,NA,CASSPSGDTQYF,TGTGCCAGCTCACCATCAGGGGATACGCAGTATTTT
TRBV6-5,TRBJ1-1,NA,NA,CASSLEENTEAFF,TGTGCCAGCAGTCTTGAGGAGAACACTGAAGCTTTCTTT
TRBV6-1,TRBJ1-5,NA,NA,CASSEDGAGFRQPQHF,TGTGCCAGCAGTGAAGATGGGGCGGGGTTCCGTCAGCCCCAGCATTTT
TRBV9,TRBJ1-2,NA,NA,CASSALPGNYGYTF,TGTGCCAGCAGCGCTCTTCCAGGGAACTATGGCTACACCTTC
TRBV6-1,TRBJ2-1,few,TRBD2,CASSDLGLAGGFAQFF,TGTGCCAGCAGTGACTTGGGTTTAGCGGGGGGTTTCGCGCAGTTCTTC
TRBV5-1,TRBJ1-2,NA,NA,CASSLDLGGLYGYTF,TGCGCCAGCAGCTTGGATTTGGGGGGGCTATATGGCTACACCTTC
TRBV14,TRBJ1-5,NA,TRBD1,CASSQGSYRGDQPQHF,TGTGCCAGCAGCCAGGGCAGCTACAGGGGCGATCAGCCCCAGCATTTT
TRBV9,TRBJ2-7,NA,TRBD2,CASSVGPMSGRGYEQYF,TGTGCCAGCAGCGTAGGGCCAATGAGCGGGAGGGGGTACGAGCAGTACTTC
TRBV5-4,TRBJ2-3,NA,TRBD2,CASSFEVLAVSGGDTQYF,TGTGCCAGCAGCTTTGAGGTTCTAGCGGTTTCTGGAGGGGATACGCAGTATTTT
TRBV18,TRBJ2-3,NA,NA,CASSQYGGDTQYF,TGTGCCAGCTCACAATACGGGGGAGATACGCAGTATTTT